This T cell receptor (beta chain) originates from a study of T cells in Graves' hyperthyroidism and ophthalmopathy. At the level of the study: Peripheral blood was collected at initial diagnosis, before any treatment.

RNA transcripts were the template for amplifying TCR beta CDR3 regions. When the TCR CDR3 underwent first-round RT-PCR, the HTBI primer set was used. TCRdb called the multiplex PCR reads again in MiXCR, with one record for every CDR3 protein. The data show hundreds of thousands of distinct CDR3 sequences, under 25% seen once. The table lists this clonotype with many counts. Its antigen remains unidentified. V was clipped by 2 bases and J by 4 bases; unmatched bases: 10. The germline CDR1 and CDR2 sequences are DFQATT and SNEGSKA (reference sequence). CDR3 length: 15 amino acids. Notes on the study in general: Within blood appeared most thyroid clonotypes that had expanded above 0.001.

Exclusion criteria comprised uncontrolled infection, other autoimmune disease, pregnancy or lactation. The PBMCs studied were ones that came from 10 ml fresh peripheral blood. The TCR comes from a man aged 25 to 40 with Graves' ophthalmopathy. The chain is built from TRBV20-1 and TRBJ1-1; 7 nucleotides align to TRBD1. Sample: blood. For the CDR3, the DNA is TGCAGTGCTAGAAGGCAGGGGGTGTTACGCACTGAAGCTTTCTTT. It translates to CSARRQGVLRTEAFF.